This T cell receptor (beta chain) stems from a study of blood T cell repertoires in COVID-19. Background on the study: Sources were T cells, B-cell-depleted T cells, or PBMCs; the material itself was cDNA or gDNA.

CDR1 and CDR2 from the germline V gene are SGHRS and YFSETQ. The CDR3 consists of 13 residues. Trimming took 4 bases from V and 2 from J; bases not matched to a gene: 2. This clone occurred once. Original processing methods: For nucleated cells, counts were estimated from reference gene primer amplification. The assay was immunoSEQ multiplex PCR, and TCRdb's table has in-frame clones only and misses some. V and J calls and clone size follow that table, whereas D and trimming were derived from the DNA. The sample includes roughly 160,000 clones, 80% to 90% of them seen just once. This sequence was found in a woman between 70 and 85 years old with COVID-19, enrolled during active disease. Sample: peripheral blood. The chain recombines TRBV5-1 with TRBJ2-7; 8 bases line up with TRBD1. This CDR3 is CASSRDRTYEQYF. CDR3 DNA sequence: TGCGCCAGCAGCCGGGACAGGACCTACGAGCAGTACTTC.